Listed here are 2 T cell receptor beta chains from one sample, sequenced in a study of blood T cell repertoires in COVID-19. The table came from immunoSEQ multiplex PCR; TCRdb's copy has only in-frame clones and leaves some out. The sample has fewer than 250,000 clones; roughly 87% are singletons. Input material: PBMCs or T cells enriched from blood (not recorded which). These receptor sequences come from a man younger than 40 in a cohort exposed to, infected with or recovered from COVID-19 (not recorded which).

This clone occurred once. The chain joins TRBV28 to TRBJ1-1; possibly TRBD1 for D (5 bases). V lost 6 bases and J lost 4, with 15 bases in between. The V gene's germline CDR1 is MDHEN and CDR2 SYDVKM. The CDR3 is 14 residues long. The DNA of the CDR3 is TGTGCCAGCAGCTACCGGTTGGGGGGCACTGAAGCTTTCTTT. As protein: CASSYRLGGTEAFF. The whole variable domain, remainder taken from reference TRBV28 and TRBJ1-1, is DVKVTQSSRYLVKRTGEKVFLECVQDMDHENMFWYRQDPGLGLRLIYFSYDVKMKEKGDIPEGYSVSREKKERFSLILESASTNQTSMYLCASSYRLGGTEAFFGQGTRLTVV.

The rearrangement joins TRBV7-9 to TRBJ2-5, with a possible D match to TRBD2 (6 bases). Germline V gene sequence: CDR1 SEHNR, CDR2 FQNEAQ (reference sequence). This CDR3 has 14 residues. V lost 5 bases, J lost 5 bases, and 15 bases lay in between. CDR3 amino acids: CASSPTLGRETQYF. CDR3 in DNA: TGTGCCAGCAGCCCAACCCTAGGGAGGGAGACCCAGTACTTC.